These 27 T cell receptor beta chains were sequenced from one sample in a study of T cells in Graves' hyperthyroidism and ophthalmopathy (dated by TCRdb to the late 2010s). The library was generated by multiplex PCR. The instrument given in TCRdb is Illumina HiSeq 2000. The TCR beta CDR3 regions were amplified from the RNA transcripts. A first-round RT-PCR of the TCR CDR3 used the HTBI primer set with the Qiagen OneStep RT-PCR kit. TCRdb redid the processing of the public reads, applying fastp at Q25 and MiXCR, and retained in-frame beta chains. Under each unique CDR3 protein, matching rows form one entry showing the most common genes and DNA. The sample table records 480,000 or so distinct CDR3 sequences; about an eighth of these occur just once. The top ten clones comprise around a sixth of the sample. The sample consisted of blood. Receptors originate from a woman under 30 with Graves' hyperthyroidism.

This clonotype was observed at least ten times. The chain employs TRBV10-3 and TRBJ2-2, with D hard to call. This CDR3 region has 16 residues. CDR1 ENHRY and CDR2 SYGVKD come from the germline V gene. V was clipped by 0 bases and J by 7 bases, with 15 bases between them. CDR3 DNA sequence: TGTGCCATCAGTGAGTCCGACAAGAAGGGTAACGGGGAGCTGTTTTTT. It yields the protein CAISESDKKGNGELFF.

This clonotype was counted many times. The chain carries TRBV20-1 and TRBJ2-1; 8 bases are shared with TRBD2. Germline assignment: CDR1 DFQATT and CDR2 SNEGSKA (reference sequence). This CDR3 has 14 amino acids. Losses at the gene ends were 5 bases for V and 7 bases for J; bases not matched to a gene: 10. The CDR3 region is CSAFRAGVLNEQFF. Here the CDR3 DNA reads TGCAGTGCTTTCAGAGCGGGAGTCTTGAATGAGCAGTTCTTC.

This clonotype occurred many times. This chain uses TRBV12-3 or TRBV12-4 with TRBJ1-2, with D uncertain. V dropped 8 bases and J dropped 2 bases, with 9 bases sitting between them. CDR3 length: 12 amino acids. The DNA of the CDR3 is TGTGCCAGCGCCTATTGGAACTATGGCTACACCTTC. It encodes CASAYWNYGYTF.

This clonotype came up many times. The CDR3 is CASSSQGSGELFF. The DNA of the CDR3 is TGTGCCAGCAGTTCGCAGGGTTCCGGGGAGCTGTTTTTT. V gene TRBV6-1 combines with J gene TRBJ2-2, with D possibly TRBD1 on 5 matching bases. Germline loops: CDR1 MNHNS, CDR2 SASEGT. The V gene lost 5 bases and the J gene lost 6 bases, with 10 bases spanning the gap. This CDR3 comprises 13 residues.

This clonotype was seen many times. In DNA, the CDR3 is TGTGCCAGCAGCTCCCGGGACAGGATTAACTATGGCTACACCTTC. It specifies CASSSRDRINYGYTF. This chain uses TRBV5-6 with TRBJ1-2, with TRBD1 identical over 8 bases. CDR1 is SGHDT and CDR2 is YYEEEE in the germline V gene. CDR3 length: 15 amino acids. V lost 3 bases, J lost 1 base, and 5 bases stayed unmatched.

The chain employs TRBV6-1 and TRBJ1-2; TRBD1 might be the D (5 bases). Trimming removed 6 bases from V and 11 bases from J, with 25 bases in between. This CDR3 comprises 15 residues. Germline CDR1 and CDR2: MNHNS and SASEGT. This chain's CDR3 is CASRRSTIGQGGYTF. The CDR3 nucleotides are TGTGCCAGCAGGCGATCAACCATCGGTCAGGGCGGGTACACCTTC.

This chain's CDR3 is CASSIHPGLASYNEQFF. CDR3 in DNA: TGTGCCAGTAGTATACATCCCGGCCTAGCCTCCTACAATGAGCAGTTCTTC. The chain couples TRBV19 to TRBJ2-1, with D perhaps matching TRBD2 (5 bases). The germline CDR1 and CDR2 sequences are LNHDA and SQIVND (reference sequence). The CDR3 has 17 residues. V dropped 2 bases and J dropped 0 bases, with 14 bases sitting between them. The full variable domain, completed using reference TRBV19 and TRBJ2-1, is DGGITQSPKYLFRKEGQNVTLSCEQNLNHDAMYWYRQDPGQGLRLIYYSQIVNDFQKGDIAEGYSVSREKKESFPLTVTSAQKNPTAFYLCASSIHPGLASYNEQFFGPGTRLTVL.

In this sample, this clonotype turned up many times. J is TRBJ2-1 and V is TRBV4-1; TRBD2 matches at 7 bases. The J segment lost 2 bases and the V segment lost 0 bases, leaving 7 bases of the junction unmatched. The CDR3 totals 17 residues. Looked up from germline, CDR1 is MGHRA and CDR2 is YSYEKL. CDR3 DNA sequence: TGCGCCAGCAGCCAAGATCCAGAGGGAGGGCCCTACAATGAGCAGTTCTTC. Translating it yields CASSQDPEGGPYNEQFF.

This clonotype was observed many times. The chain is built from TRBV19 and TRBJ1-1; 7 bases align to TRBD1. CDR3 length: 15 amino acids. With V trimmed by 5 bases and J by 4 bases, 10 bases remained unmatched. Per the germline V gene, CDR1 is LNHDA and CDR2 is SQIVND (reference sequence). The chain's CDR3 is CASSPRSAGGTEAFF. As DNA, the CDR3 is TGTGCCAGTAGTCCAAGATCCGCAGGGGGCACTGAAGCTTTCTTT.

In its sample, this clonotype was seen many times. The chain carries TRBV6-1 and TRBJ2-7, with TRBD1 matching 7 bases. The CDR3 runs to 14 residues. Trimming cost V 3 bases and J 2 bases; bases outside gene matches: 4. Germline V gene data show CDR1 as MNHNS and CDR2 as SASEGT. Here the CDR3 reads CASSEDRLTYEQYV. The CDR3 DNA follows: TGTGCCAGCAGTGAGGACAGGCTTACCTACGAGCAGTACGTC.

This clonotype has at least ten counts. This rearrangement joins TRBV18 to TRBJ2-7; 10 bases map to TRBD1. The CDR3 consists of 14 residues. Germline trimming cut 3 bases from V and 4 bases from J; bases unmatched to any gene: 3. Germline loops: CDR1 KGHSH, CDR2 LQKENI. The CDR3 spells CASSPGTGVYEQYV. CDR3 coding DNA: TGTGCCAGCTCACCCGGGACAGGGGTGTACGAGCAGTACGTC.

This clonotype was detected many times. This chain connects TRBV2 to TRBJ2-3, with 8 positions matching TRBD2. V dropped 8 bases and J dropped 8; count of bases not matched to a gene: 12. This CDR3 has 14 amino acids. Germline loops: CDR1 SNHLY, CDR2 FYNNEI. CDR3 DNA: TGTGCCAGCCTCGAGACTAGCGCCACCGCTACGCAGTATTTT. Its translation: CASLETSATATQYF.

Ten or more counts support this clonotype. This rearrangement joins TRBV3-1 to TRBJ1-1; 8 bases align to TRBD1. Germline V gene data show CDR1 as LGHDT and CDR2 as YNNKEL (reference sequence). Trimming cost V 2 bases and J 3 bases; bases outside gene matches: 8. This CDR3 has 16 amino acids. The CDR3 bases are TGTGCCAGCAGCCAACCCCCCCAGGGGGCGGACACTGAAGCTTTCTTT. Its translation is CASSQPPQGADTEAFF.

This clonotype was seen a handful of times. The chain carries TRBV7-9 and TRBJ1-2, with D possibly being TRBD1 (5 bases). Germline-derived CDR1 and CDR2 are SEHNR and FQNEAQ (reference sequence). The CDR3 is 14 amino acids. V was shortened by 4 bases and J by 6 bases, with 15 bases between the two germline ends. Here the CDR3 DNA reads TGTGCCAGCAGCTCCCAAATACAGGTTGATGGCTACACCTTC. As protein: CASSSQIQVDGYTF.

This clonotype has a count of ten or more. The gene calls are TRBV12-3 or TRBV12-4 and TRBJ1-1; a possible D gene is TRBD1 (6 bases). V lost 5 bases to trimming and J lost 1 base, with 14 bases between them. The CDR3 covers 15 residues. The CDR3 nucleotides read TGTGCCAGCAGTCCAAGGGGGGCCTGGAACACTGAAGCTTTCTTT. This gives the protein CASSPRGAWNTEAFF.

Only a few counts were recorded for this clonotype. The chain combines TRBV6-1 with TRBJ1-5; D not certain. The CDR3 contains 12 residues. CDR1 and CDR2 (germline): MNHNS, SASEGT. Deletions cut 0 bases from V and 10 bases from J, with 7 bases between. The CDR3 here is CASSEAYEPQHF. The CDR3 nucleotides read TGTGCCAGCAGTGAAGCGTATGAACCCCAGCATTTT.

At least ten counts were recorded for this clonotype. The chain links TRBV3-1 to TRBJ1-2; possibly TRBD1 for D (5 bases). The germline CDR1 and CDR2 sequences are LGHDT and YNNKEL (reference sequence). V lost 1 base and J lost 0, with 6 bases in between. The CDR3 length is 14 residues. In DNA, the CDR3 is TGTGCCAGCAGCCAAGGGGACGCTAACTATGGCTACACCTTC. Encoded protein: CASSQGDANYGYTF. The whole variable domain, filled in from reference TRBV3-1 and TRBJ1-2, reads DTAVSQTPKYLVTQMGNDKSIKCEQNLGHDTMYWYKQDSKKFLKIMFSYNNKELIINETVPNRFSPKSPDKAHLNLHINSLELGDSAVYFCASSQGDANYGYTFGSGTRLTVV.

This clonotype was picked up many times. The V call is TRBV30, the J call TRBJ2-3; D is unclear. The CDR3 runs 16 residues. Germline assignment: CDR1 GTSNPN and CDR2 SVGIG (reference sequence). V lost 1 base, J lost 0 bases, and 14 bases lay in between. The CDR3 here is CAWSGKFGSSTDTQYF. Written as DNA, the CDR3 is TGTGCCTGGAGTGGCAAGTTCGGCAGTAGCACAGATACGCAGTATTTT. The whole variable domain, remainder taken from reference TRBV30 and TRBJ2-3, is SQTIHQWPATLVQPVGSPLSLECTVEGTSNPNLYWYRQAAGRGLQLLFYSVGIGQISSEVPQNLSASRPQDRQFILSSKKLLLSDSGFYLCAWSGKFGSSTDTQYFGPGTRLTVL.

In this sample, this clonotype turned up many times. J is TRBJ2-7 and V is TRBV20-1, with 10 positions matching TRBD2. There are 15 residues in the CDR3. The germline V gene has CDR1 DFQATT and CDR2 SNEGSKA (reference sequence). J gave up 0 bases and V 6 bases, and 8 bases lay outside the gene matches. In nucleotides, the CDR3 is TGCAGTGCCCCTAGAAGCGGGAGGGCCTCCTACGAGCAGTACTTC. Its protein product is CSAPRSGRASYEQYF.

This sequence joins TRBV19 and TRBJ2-6; the D is unclear. Per the germline V gene, CDR1 is LNHDA and CDR2 is SQIVND (reference sequence). This CDR3 is built from 15 residues. Deletions cut 4 bases from V and 4 bases from J, with 11 bases between. CDR3: CASSTPSGGANVLTF. The CDR3, as DNA: TGTGCCAGTAGTACCCCATCGGGCGGGGCCAACGTCCTGACTTTC. The whole variable domain, remainder taken from reference TRBV19 and TRBJ2-6, is DGGITQSPKYLFRKEGQNVTLSCEQNLNHDAMYWYRQDPGQGLRLIYYSQIVNDFQKGDIAEGYSVSREKKESFPLTVTSAQKNPTAFYLCASSTPSGGANVLTFGAGSRLTVL.

The CDR3 DNA follows: TGTGCCAGCATGGCGGGTTCCAATCAGCCCCAGCATTTT. Translation: CASMAGSNQPQHF. V gene TRBV12-3 or TRBV12-4 combines with J gene TRBJ1-5; no clear D gene. V gave up 7 bases and J gave up 3 bases, with 10 bases separating them. This CDR3 is built from 13 residues.

This clonotype was detected ten times or more. The V call is TRBV11-3, the J call TRBJ2-7; 9 nucleotides align to TRBD1. V shed 0 bases, J shed 6 bases, and the junction held 6 bases outside the gene matches. Germline CDR1 SGHNT, CDR2 YENEEA. The CDR3 runs 15 residues. CDR3 sequence: CASSLEGTGTGEQYF. In nucleotides, the CDR3 is TGTGCCAGCAGCTTAGAAGGGACAGGGACGGGCGAGCAGTACTTC.

This clonotype was seen many times. The V call is TRBV11-2, the J call TRBJ1-1; a weak D match, TRBD1 (5 bases). CDR3 length equals 16 residues. Germline assignment: CDR1 SGHAT and CDR2 FQNNGV. The V gene lost 1 base and the J gene lost 4 bases, with 16 bases spanning the gap. The CDR3 region has the DNA TGTGCCAGCAGCTTAGTTGCGTTGTGGGGCGGCACTGAAGCTTTCTTT. As protein: CASSLVALWGGTEAFF.

This clonotype appeared many times. The CDR3 coding sequence is TGTGCCAGCAGCCAAGGAACCGCAGATACGCAGTATTTT. This sequence encodes CASSQGTADTQYF. The rearrangement uses TRBV3-1 and TRBJ2-3, with D uncertain. The length of the CDR3 is 13 residues. CDR1 LGHDT and CDR2 YNNKEL come from the germline V gene (reference sequence). V was cut by 1 base and J by 4 bases, with 6 bases left in between.

V gene TRBV19 combines with J gene TRBJ1-1; the D gene is possibly TRBD1 (5 bases). The CDR3 runs to 12 residues. V lost 7 bases to trimming and J lost 5 bases, with 11 bases between them. Germline CDR1 reads LNHDA; CDR2 reads SQIVND (reference sequence). CDR3 DNA sequence: TGTGCCAGTAAATTGGGGGAGACTGAAGCTTTCTTT. Its translation is CASKLGETEAFF.

The genes are TRBV11-2 and TRBJ2-1; TRBD2 matches at 15 bases. Germline-derived CDR1 and CDR2 are SGHAT and FQNNGV. The CDR3 runs 15 residues. J lost 8 bases, V lost 5 bases, and 4 bases had no gene match. The CDR3 here is CASSRGLAGGDEQFF. For the CDR3, the DNA is TGTGCCAGCAGCCGCGGACTAGCGGGAGGGGATGAGCAGTTCTTC.

This clonotype was observed many times. The chain recombines TRBV14 with TRBJ2-5, with 9 bases lining up with TRBD2. Germline lookup yields CDR1 SGHDN and CDR2 FVKESK. Losses at the gene ends were 3 bases for V and 4 bases for J; bases not matched to a gene: 9. The CDR3 is made up of 16 amino acids. CDR3 in DNA: TGTGCCAGCAGCCAGACGGGACTAGCATTGGGAGAGACCCAGTACTTC. Its protein is CASSQTGLALGETQYF.